This T cell receptor beta chain was obtained from a study of Ad26.COV2.S vaccination and SARS-CoV-2 variants. Turning to the study itself: Once, or twice with 56 days between doses, Ad26.COV2.S was given intramuscularly. Study results and limitations: Researchers cautioned that TCR breadth and depth analyses may have underestimated total T cell responses. People who got the vaccine had more spike-specific TCR breadth than people who got placebo.

Per germline, CDR1 DFQATT and CDR2 SNEGSKA (reference sequence). V was clipped by 1 base and J by 7 bases, with 4 bases between them. This CDR3 spans 11 amino acids. Measured with immunoSEQ multiplex PCR; TCRdb has only the in-frame clones, and not every one. The data show hundreds of thousands of clones, roughly 85% seen once. This clone appeared a single time. The antigen remains undetermined. The sample's treatment: around 19 received Ad26.COV2.S at low or high dose, single or two shots; 5 received placebo; per-sample allocation not given. Each sample was drawn 63 days after the first injection (of vaccine or placebo). A Boston donor was an adult aged 18-55 years.

The genes are TRBV20-1 and TRBJ1-4; no clear D. The clonotype originates from a person aged 18-60 years who received the Ad26.COV2.S COVID-19 vaccine or a placebo. The sequenced sample was peripheral blood, obtained in a trial of Ad26.COV2.S vaccine versus placebo. The CDR3 loop is CSARGGEKLFF. CDR3 bases: TGCAGTGCTAGAGGCGGTGAAAAACTGTTTTTT.